A selection of T cell receptor beta chains follows, all from one sample in a study of cytomegalovirus exposure and HLA in healthy donors. Repertoires were generated with immunoSEQ multiplex PCR, while TCRdb's copy carries only in-frame clones and drops some. The sample consists of more than 120,000 clones, more than 75% of them appearing once. The source material was PBMCs. The origin of the receptors is a woman in her 40s in good health and CMV-seropositive. The CDR3 runs from the conserved cysteine through the conserved F or W. Each record gives: D gene, V gene, J gene, CDR3 length, clone size, CDR3 protein, CDR3 DNA. D genes are given only for firm matches. The size entry is marked missing in some rows and otherwise reads once, few, many or a size class.

TRBD1	TRBV2	TRBJ1-4	12	-	CATQGAGEKLFF	TGTGCCACACAGGGGGCGGGTGAAAAACTGTTTTTT
-	TRBV2	TRBJ2-7	15	-	CASSEGGGPAYEQYF	TGTGCCAGCAGTGAAGGTGGTGGCCCTGCTTACGAGCAGTACTTC
TRBD2	TRBV6-5	TRBJ2-5	13	-	CASSFPGGETQYF	TGTGCCAGCAGTTTCCCGGGGGGTGAGACCCAGTACTTC
TRBD1	TRBV5-6	TRBJ1-2	14	-	CASSLDRGTYGYTF	TGTGCCAGCAGCTTGGACAGGGGAACCTATGGCTACACCTTC
-	TRBV21-1	TRBJ2-5	14	-	CASSKPTGRETQYF	TGTGCCAGCAGCAAACCTACAGGGCGAGAGACCCAGTACTTC
TRBD2	TRBV5-1	TRBJ2-5	14	-	CASSLAGGAETQYF	TGCGCCAGCAGCTTGGCCGGGGGGGCCGAGACCCAGTACTTC
-	TRBV19	TRBJ1-3	16	-	CASSTGREGSGNTIYF	TGTGCCAGTAGTACAGGGCGGGAGGGCTCTGGAAACACCATATATTTT
TRBD1	TRBV2	TRBJ1-5	14	-	CASSELRGDQPQHF	TGTGCCAGCAGTGAACTCAGGGGGGATCAGCCCCAGCATTTT
TRBD2	TRBV6-5	TRBJ2-5	15	once	CASSYGREGLETQYF	TGTGCCAGCAGTTACGGGCGGGAGGGCTTGGAGACCCAGTACTTC
TRBD2	TRBV10-3	TRBJ2-1	15	-	CAIRVSSGSYNEQFF	TGTGCCATCAGAGTGTCTAGCGGATCGTACAATGAGCAGTTCTTC